Detailed here is one T cell receptor (beta chain). Its antigen is not known. Germline V gene data show CDR1 as SGHDN and CDR2 as FVKESK. Trimming cost V 10 bases and J 2 bases; bases outside gene matches: 8. The CDR3 runs to 13 residues. The data belong to a study of OX40 agonist ivuxolimab in advanced cancers. Using immunoSEQ multiplex PCR, the repertoire was profiled, and TCRdb retains in-frame clones only, with some absent. The repertoire holds tens of thousands of clones, with roughly nine tenths as singletons. Systemic immunosuppression or a history of autoimmune disease excluded patients. Study outcomes and limitations: People who partly responded at 0.1-3.0 mg/kg had some of the least clonal expansion seen.

The chain carries TRBV14 and TRBJ2-7; 7 bases map to TRBD1. The sequence derives from an adult with an advanced solid tumor such as melanoma, head and neck, liver or kidney cancer. The input for sequencing was CD4+ or CD8+ T cells sorted from blood, taken in a trial of the OX40 agonist ivuxolimab. CDR3 in DNA: TGTGCCATCTGGGACAGCGTACCCTACGAGCAGTACTTC. Its protein is CAIWDSVPYEQYF.